This paragraph covers one TCR beta chain sequence. Its antigen is as yet unknown. These data are taken from a study of T-cell reconstitution after alpha-beta-depleted transplantation in children. A TCRbeta library incorporating unique molecular identifiers was prepared. One entry per CDR3 protein results from TCRdb running MiXCR on the PCR reads. The repertoire has 300,000 or so distinct CDR3 sequences, approximately 23% of them found once; the top ten carry 9.5% to 12%. Broader study findings: Diversity of TCRbeta at day 60 was high in some patients, arising from surviving recipient T cells and thymic progenitors. T-cell counts and diversity at one year post-transplant came mainly from newly produced T cells.

The V gene end was trimmed by 6 bases and the J gene end by 4 bases; junction bases not matched to a gene: 9. Looked up from germline, CDR1 is MDHEN and CDR2 is SYDVKM. CDR3 length: 14 amino acids. The sequencing used PBMCs, mostly from graft donor cells, collected 180 days after TCRalphabeta/CD19-depleted stem cell transplant. This TCR derives from a male patient aged 10-17 years who had a stem cell transplant for acute lymphoblastic leukemia, so the T cells may come from the graft donor. V gene TRBV28 combines with J gene TRBJ2-7, with 7 bases fitting TRBD1. The CDR3 loop reads CASSLTPQGYEQYF. Written as DNA, the CDR3 is TGTGCCAGCAGCCTAACCCCACAGGGGTACGAGCAGTACTTC.